Below are 16 T cell receptor beta chains sequenced from a single sample in a study of memory CD4+ T cells and cytomegalovirus serostatus. The assay was immunoSEQ multiplex PCR, and TCRdb's table has in-frame clones only and misses some. The table lists some 50,000 clones, roughly four fifths of them singletons. The sort gate was single viable CD3+CD4+CD8-CD45RO+ cells for memory CD4+ T cells. Sequencing used memory CD4+ T cells from blood. The receptors were gathered from an adult in good health and CMV-seropositive.

This clone occurred once. The chain recombines TRBV28 with TRBJ1-4, with 7 bases aligning to TRBD1. After removal of 7 bases from V and 4 bases from J, the junction contained 9 bases not matched to a gene. Germline V lookup: CDR1 MDHEN, CDR2 SYDVKM. The CDR3 has 15 residues. CDR3 residues: CASKRGTGVNEKLFF. In DNA, the CDR3 is TGTGCCAGCAAGAGAGGCACAGGGGTTAATGAAAAACTGTTTTTT.

The J gene is TRBJ1-2, the V gene TRBV2, with a possible D match to TRBD1 (6 bases). This CDR3 spans 14 amino acids. Germline V CDR1 and CDR2: SNHLY, FYNNEI. V was cut by 1 base and J by 3 bases, with 9 bases left in between. CDR3 sequence reads: CASSEDREDYGYTF. CDR3 sequence (DNA): TGTGCCAGCAGTGAAGACAGGGAGGACTATGGCTACACCTTC.

The CDR3 DNA follows: TGTGCCAGCAGTTCGGAACCCTACGAGCAGTACTTC. Translated, it gives CASSSEPYEQYF. The rearrangement uses TRBV6-6 and TRBJ2-7; no reliable D call. CDR1 is MNHNY and CDR2 is SVGAGI in the germline V gene (reference sequence). The CDR3 runs to 12 residues. V lost 4 bases to trimming and J lost 2 bases, with 6 bases between them.

This clone was detected only once. J is TRBJ2-2 and V is TRBV5-1, with unresolved D. Germline V gene sequence: CDR1 SGHRS, CDR2 YFSETQ. V dropped 5 bases and J dropped 4 bases, with 6 bases sitting between them. The CDR3 length is 12 residues. The CDR3 region is CASRRSTGELFF. The CDR3 coding sequence is TGCGCCAGCAGGAGAAGCACCGGGGAGCTGTTTTTT. Full variable domain (missing parts from reference TRBV5-1 and TRBJ2-2): KAGVTQTPRYLIKTRGQQVTLSCSPISGHRSVSWYQQTPGQGLQFLFEYFSETQRNKGNFPGRFSGRQFSNSRSEMNVSTLELGDSALYLCASRRSTGELFFGEGSRLTVL.

V usage is TRBV7-6 and J usage is TRBJ1-6, with TRBD1 matching 9 bases. The ends lost 1 base at V and 3 bases at J; junction bases unmatched: 7. CDR3 length equals 18 residues. Per the germline V gene, CDR1 is SGHVS and CDR2 is FNYEAQ. CDR3 nucleotide sequence: TGTGCCAGCAGCTTAGGGATCGGGACAGGGCGCTATAATTCACCCCTCCACTTT. This codes for CASSLGIGTGRYNSPLHF.

The sample holds a few counts of this clone. CDR3 bases: TGTGCCACCAGCAGAGATTCGGGGGGTGAGCAGTTCTTC. It yields the protein CATSRDSGGEQFF. The chain joins TRBV15 to TRBJ2-1; 7 bases agree with TRBD2. Per germline, CDR1 LNHNV and CDR2 YYDKDF (reference sequence). Germline trimming cut 0 bases from V and 9 bases from J; bases unmatched to any gene: 2. This CDR3 region has 13 residues.

This clone showed up just a few times. The chain is built from TRBV6-1 and TRBJ1-6; D is ambiguous. In germline, CDR1 is MNHNS, CDR2 SASEGT. Trimming shortened V by 3 bases and J by 6 bases, and 6 bases separated the two germline ends. The CDR3 runs to 13 residues. CDR3 nucleotide sequence: TGTGCCAGCAGTGATACATCTAATTCACCCCTCCACTTT. Protein product: CASSDTSNSPLHF.

The chain carries TRBV5-1 and TRBJ2-7; TRBD2 agrees at 8 bases. The CDR3 sequence is 14 residues long. Germline values: CDR1 SGHRS, CDR2 YFSETQ. V was clipped by 0 bases and J by 6 bases; unmatched bases: 5. Here the CDR3 DNA reads TGCGCCAGCAGCTTGGGTCGGGGGGGCGGCGAGCAGTACTTC. Its translation is CASSLGRGGGEQYF.

The chain combines TRBV5-6 with TRBJ2-2, with a possible D match to TRBD1 (7 bases). Germline loops: CDR1 SGHDT, CDR2 YYEEEE. V dropped 0 bases and J dropped 3 bases, with 9 bases sitting between them. The CDR3 runs 15 residues. CDR3 sequence (DNA): TGTGCCAGCAGCTTGGCAGGGGGGTACACCGGGGAGCTGTTTTTT. It translates to CASSLAGGYTGELFF.

This clone showed up just once. V usage is TRBV19 and J usage is TRBJ1-2; 8 bases map to TRBD1. The V gene end was trimmed by 4 bases and the J gene end by 3 bases; junction bases not matched to a gene: 7. The CDR3 consists of 15 residues. The V gene's germline CDR1 is LNHDA and CDR2 SQIVND (reference sequence). CDR3 DNA sequence: TGTGCCAGTAGTAGGGGACAGGCAGAGCACTATGGCTACACCTTC. This sequence encodes CASSRGQAEHYGYTF.

The chain has TRBV19 and TRBJ1-1; no firm D call. V was shortened by 7 bases and J by 0 bases, with 12 bases between the two germline ends. The CDR3 runs to 14 residues. Germline V gene sequence: CDR1 LNHDA, CDR2 SQIVND (reference sequence). CDR3 nucleotide sequence: TGTGCCAGTACCTTTGGAGGACTGAACACTGAAGCTTTCTTT. Amino acid sequence: CASTFGGLNTEAFF.

In this sample, this clone is medium-sized. The V call is TRBV6-1, the J call TRBJ1-4, with no clear D. CDR3 length: 15 amino acids. The germline V gene has CDR1 MNHNS and CDR2 SASEGT. V was pared by 6 bases and J by 5 bases, with 16 bases between. Here the CDR3 DNA reads TGTGCCAGCAGCATTACCCAAGGTCTGAATGAAAAACTGTTTTTT. Its translation is CASSITQGLNEKLFF.

This sequence joins TRBV19 and TRBJ2-7; 7 positions agree with TRBD1. The CDR3 spans 15 residues. CDR1 is LNHDA, CDR2 SQIVND, per germline (reference sequence). Losses at the gene ends were 5 bases for V and 5 bases for J; bases not matched to a gene: 12. The CDR3 loop reads CASSFGQDLTNEQYF. DNA for the CDR3: TGTGCCAGTAGTTTCGGACAGGACCTGACGAACGAGCAGTACTTC.

The chain is built from TRBV11-2 and TRBJ1-2, with 9 bases aligning to TRBD1. CDR1 SGHAT and CDR2 FQNNGV come from the germline V gene. J was trimmed by 7 bases and V by 5 bases; bases with no gene match: 5. The CDR3 length is 13 residues. This chain's CDR3 is CASSRDRAFGYTF. CDR3 DNA sequence: TGTGCCAGCAGCCGGGACAGGGCTTTTGGCTACACCTTC.

The V gene is TRBV10-1, the J gene TRBJ2-3; 11 nucleotides agree with TRBD2. With V trimmed by 0 bases and J by 5 bases, 7 bases remained unmatched. CDR1 and CDR2 from the germline V gene are WNHNN and SYGVQD (reference sequence). The CDR3 sequence is 17 residues long. CDR3 sequence (DNA): TGCGCCAGCAGTGAGTCTACCACTAGCGGGGGTGGAGATACGCAGTATTTT. Its translation: CASSESTTSGGGDTQYF.

The chain links TRBV5-4 to TRBJ1-4; D might be TRBD1 (5 bases). The CDR3 sequence is 13 residues long. V lost 5 bases, J lost 4 bases, and 9 bases lay in between. CDR1 and CDR2 (germline): SGHNT, YYREEE (reference sequence). The CDR3 sequence is CASSRDFNEKLFF. Here the CDR3 DNA reads TGTGCCAGCAGTCGGGACTTTAATGAAAAACTGTTTTTT.